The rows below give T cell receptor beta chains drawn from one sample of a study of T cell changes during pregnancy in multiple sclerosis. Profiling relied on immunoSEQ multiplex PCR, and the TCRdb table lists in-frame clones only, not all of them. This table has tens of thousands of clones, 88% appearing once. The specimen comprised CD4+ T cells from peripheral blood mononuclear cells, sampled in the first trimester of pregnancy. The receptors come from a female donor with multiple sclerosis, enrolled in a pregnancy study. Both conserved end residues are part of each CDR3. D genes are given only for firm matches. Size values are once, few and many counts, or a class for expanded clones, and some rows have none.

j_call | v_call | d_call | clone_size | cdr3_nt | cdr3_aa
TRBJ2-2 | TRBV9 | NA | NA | TGTGCCAGCAGCCGAGCGGACGCGAACACCGGGGAGCTGTTTTTT | CASSRADANTGELFF
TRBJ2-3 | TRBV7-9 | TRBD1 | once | TGTGCCAGCAGCCTGGGACAGGAAGGTACAGATACGCAGTATTTT | CASSLGQEGTDTQYF
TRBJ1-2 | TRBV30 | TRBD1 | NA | TGTGCCTGGTTACAGGGGTTCAATGGCTACACCTTC | CAWLQGFNGYTF
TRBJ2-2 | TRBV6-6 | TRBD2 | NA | TGTGCCAGCAGTTACGGAGCGGGGGCGAACACCGGGGAGCTGTTTTTT | CASSYGAGANTGELFF
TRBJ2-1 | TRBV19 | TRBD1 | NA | TGTGCCAGTAGTGGGGACAGCCACAATGAGCAGTTCTTC | CASSGDSHNEQFF
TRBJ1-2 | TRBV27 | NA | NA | TGTGCCAGCAGTTTCGGGGGGGATCCTAACTATGGCTACACCTTC | CASSFGGDPNYGYTF
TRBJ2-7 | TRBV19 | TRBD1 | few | TGTGCCAGTAGTACCCAGACAGGGCAAGAGCAGTACTTC | CASSTQTGQEQYF
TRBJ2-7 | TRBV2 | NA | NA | TGTGCCAGCAGTGAAACAGCCAAGGGGTACGAGCAGTACTTC | CASSETAKGYEQYF
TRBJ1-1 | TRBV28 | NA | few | TGTGCCAGCAGTTCTCGGGGGGGCACTGAAGCTTTCTTT | CASSSRGGTEAFF
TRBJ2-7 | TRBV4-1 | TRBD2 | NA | TGCGCCAGCAGCCAAGACACTAGCGGGAACCCCTACGAGCAGTACTTC | CASSQDTSGNPYEQYF
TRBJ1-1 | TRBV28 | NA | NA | TGTGCCAGCAGAACGTGGGCAGAAGCTTTCTTT | CASRTWAEAFF
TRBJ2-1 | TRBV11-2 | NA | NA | TGTGCCAGCAGCTTCTGGAGCATAAGCTCCTACAATGAGCAGTTCTTC | CASSFWSISSYNEQFF
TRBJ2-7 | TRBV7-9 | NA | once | TGTGCCAGCAGCTTAGGACAGGATCTCTACGAGCAGTACTTC | CASSLGQDLYEQYF